This TCR beta chain was sequenced in a study of cytomegalovirus exposure and HLA in healthy donors. This CDR3 spans 16 amino acids. J lost 2 bases, V lost 0 bases, and 5 bases had no gene match. Germline CDR1 and CDR2: LGHNA and YNFKEQ. Study-level findings and limits: The study reported that TCR beta sequences accurately predicted HLA-A and HLA-B alleles in most subjects. The dataset shows that most TCR sequences were rare, while some public TCRs occurred in many donors.

As for this clone: The target antigen is unknown. This specimen includes other DNA sequences encoding the same CDR3.

Both 60 Vbeta primers and 13 Jbeta primers went into the PCR. Sequencing was performed with immunoSEQ multiplex PCR; in TCRdb, only in-frame clones are kept and a portion is missing. The sample includes 75,000 or so clones, about 66% of them seen just once. This receptor was obtained from a man aged 35 to 55 in good health and CMV-seropositive. The sample consisted of PBMCs. The V call is TRBV4-2, the J call TRBJ2-7, with 9 positions matching TRBD2. CDR3 protein: CASSQDPSGGPYEQYF. CDR3 nucleotide sequence: TGTGCCAGCAGCCAAGACCCGAGCGGGGGGCCCTACGAGCAGTACTTC.